The 21 T cell receptor beta chains given below trace back to one sample, sequenced in a study of blood T cells in healthy people across ages. Next came a second PCR, run for about 6 to 12 cycles, which used a sample-barcoded 5' primer along with a J-beta primer mix. MiXCR, applied by TCRdb to the 5' RACE reads, yields one record per CDR3 protein. Of about 1.8 million distinct CDR3 sequences in the sample, less than 50% were seen once. The sequencing input was blood. The receptor set was obtained from a woman between 40 and 55 years old in good health.

Of note for this clonotype: Mismatch with germline at one junction end may stem from a read error. The CDR3 is CSVEDGGRAGELFF. DNA of the CDR3: TGCAGCGTCGAAGATGGGGGGAGGGCCGGGGAGCTGTTTTTT. V gene TRBV29-1 combines with J gene TRBJ2-2, with TRBD2 matching over 7 bases. The germline CDR1 and CDR2 sequences are SQVTM and ANQGSEA. This CDR3 has 14 residues.

The sample holds a few counts of this clonotype. This rearrangement joins TRBV20-1 to TRBJ2-3; weak D call: TRBD2 (5 bases). The CDR3 length is 14 residues. Germline lookup yields CDR1 DFQATT and CDR2 SNEGSKA (reference sequence). V lost 5 bases to trimming and J lost 0 bases, with 12 bases between them. The CDR3 sequence is CSAGGQTSTDTQYF. The CDR3 region has the DNA TGCAGTGCTGGAGGTCAGACTAGCACAGATACGCAGTATTTT.

The sample holds a few counts of this clonotype. The J gene is TRBJ2-1, the V gene TRBV7-2, with TRBD2 as a possible D gene (6 bases). There are 14 residues in the CDR3. The ends were cut back, 5 bases at V and 6 bases at J, with 14 bases in the middle. Germline V lookup: CDR1 SGHTA, CDR2 FQGNSA. CDR3 sequence reads: CASSRGEGVNEQFF. The CDR3, as DNA: TGTGCCAGCAGCCGCGGGGAAGGGGTCAATGAGCAGTTCTTC.

This clonotype appeared a few times. The V call is TRBV7-9, the J call TRBJ2-3; D might be TRBD1 (6 bases). Germline CDR1 SEHNR, CDR2 FQNEAQ (reference sequence). Deletions cut 0 bases from V and 4 bases from J, with 17 bases between. CDR3 length equals 17 residues. The CDR3 reads CASSLASGTLGPDTQYF. In DNA form, the CDR3 reads TGTGCCAGCAGCTTAGCCTCCGGGACATTGGGCCCAGATACGCAGTATTTT.

The J gene is TRBJ2-7, the V gene TRBV13; 7 bases line up with TRBD1. CDR3 length: 15 amino acids. The J segment lost 7 bases and the V segment lost 5 bases, leaving 14 bases of the junction unmatched. Germline V gene lookup returns CDR1 PRHDT and CDR2 FYEKMQ (reference sequence). CDR3 coding DNA: TGTGCCAGCAGCCCCAGACAGGGATCGGCGAGGGAGCAGTACTTC. Translated: CASSPRQGSAREQYF.

V gene TRBV12-3 or TRBV12-4 combines with J gene TRBJ2-7; the D gene is possibly TRBD1 (6 bases). This CDR3 is 13 amino acids long. V dropped 5 bases and J dropped 4 bases, with 12 bases sitting between them. The CDR3 reads CASSQGHLYEQYF. DNA for the CDR3: TGTGCCAGCAGTCAGGGACATCTATACGAGCAGTACTTC.

The rearrangement joins TRBV20-1 to TRBJ1-2, with unresolved D. CDR3 length: 14 residues. CDR1 is DFQATT and CDR2 is SNEGSKA in the germline V gene (reference sequence). V was shortened by 1 base and J by 10 bases, with 19 bases between the two germline ends. The CDR3 nucleotides are TGCAGTGCTAGAGCCGGGCCTGACCCTAGGGCCTACACCTTC. Amino acids: CSARAGPDPRAYTF.

This chain uses TRBV11-1 with TRBJ2-6; D is possibly TRBD1 or TRBD2 (6 bases each). V was pared by 5 bases and J by 0 bases, with 20 bases between. Germline V gene data show CDR1 as SGHAT and CDR2 as FQDESV (reference sequence). The CDR3 sequence is 19 residues long. In nucleotides, the CDR3 is TGTGCCAGCAGCCTGATGGGAGGCAGGGGAGTCTCTGGGGCCAACGTCCTGACTTTC. This gives the protein CASSLMGGRGVSGANVLTF.

This clonotype was picked up a small number of times. The CDR3, as DNA: TGTGCCAGCAGTCCCGGGACAGGGACCCCCGAGGGAGATTCACCCCTCCACTTT. This codes for CASSPGTGTPEGDSPLHF. The chain links TRBV27 to TRBJ1-6, with TRBD1 matching over 9 bases. Looked up from germline, CDR1 is MNHEY and CDR2 is SMNVEV (reference sequence). CDR3 size: 18 residues. Trimming at V came to 5 bases and at J to 8 bases, leaving 16 bases not matched to a gene.

Regarding this clonotype: An end of the junction does not agree with germline; a read error may underlie this. The rearrangement links TRBV7-3 to TRBJ2-1; 11 bases line up with TRBD1. CDR1 is SGHTA, CDR2 FQGTGA, per germline. The CDR3 totals 16 residues. The CDR3 sequence is CVSSQWTGGLVIEQFF. Here the CDR3 DNA reads TGTGTCAGCAGCCAGTGGACAGGGGGCCTAGTGATTGAGCAGTTCTTC.

The V and J genes are TRBV28 and TRBJ1-2; D ambiguous. This CDR3 has 16 amino acids. V was clipped by 5 bases and J by 4 bases, with 20 bases between them. The germline V gene encodes CDR1 MDHEN and CDR2 SYDVKM. The CDR3 spells CASSTYPSSALYGYTF. In nucleotides, the CDR3 is TGTGCCAGCAGTACCTACCCGAGCAGCGCTCTCTATGGCTACACCTTC.

There are a few counts of this clonotype. The chain combines TRBV9 with TRBJ2-5; D unclear. CDR3 length: 14 amino acids. Germline V gives CDR1 SGDLS, CDR2 YYNGEE. V shed 1 base and J shed 5 bases, with 12 bases lying between them. The CDR3 region is CASSVLLGSETQYF. In DNA form, the CDR3 reads TGTGCCAGCAGCGTACTTTTGGGATCGGAGACCCAGTACTTC.

V gene TRBV13 combines with J gene TRBJ2-1, with D possibly called TRBD1 or TRBD2 (5 bases each). The CDR3 has 16 residues. The germline CDR1 and CDR2 sequences are PRHDT and FYEKMQ (reference sequence). Trimming stripped 0 bases from V and 8 bases from J, with 17 bases between. CDR3 amino acids: CASSLGAGAYGDEQFF. In DNA form, the CDR3 reads TGTGCCAGCAGCTTAGGCGCCGGGGCCTACGGGGATGAGCAGTTCTTC.

This clonotype was seen a few times. This chain uses TRBV6-5 with TRBJ1-2; 9 bases are shared with TRBD1. Germline CDR1 and CDR2: MNHEY and SVGAGI. V trimming: 6 bases; J trimming: 3 bases; junction bases outside the gene matches: 5. The CDR3 is made up of 14 amino acids. The CDR3 here is CASRKDRGDYGYTF. As DNA, the CDR3 is TGTGCCAGCAGAAAAGACAGGGGGGACTATGGCTACACCTTC.

The V call is TRBV7-9, the J call TRBJ1-6; no reliable D call. The ends were cut back, 5 bases at V and 7 bases at J, with 9 bases in the middle. The CDR3 consists of 13 residues. Germline CDR1 SEHNR, CDR2 FQNEAQ (reference sequence). In DNA form, the CDR3 reads TGTGCCAGCAGCCCTCTGAAGAATTCACCCCTCCACTTT. Translation gives CASSPLKNSPLHF.

Only a few counts were recorded for this clonotype. This sequence joins TRBV11-2 and TRBJ2-4; D may be TRBD1 (6 bases). The end of the DNA fits TRBJ2-7 better, so the J call may be wrong. CDR1 and CDR2 from the germline V gene are SGHAT and FQNNGV. This CDR3 contains 14 residues. DNA for the CDR3: TGTGCCAGCAGCGCATACCAGGGACAAGCCGAGCAGTACTTC. It encodes CASSAYQGQAEQYF.

There are a few counts of this clonotype. DNA of the CDR3: TGTGCCAGCGGGGAACGACAGGGGACCCAGTACTTC. Translation gives CASGERQGTQYF. This rearrangement joins TRBV27 to TRBJ2-5; 7 bases are a match to TRBD1. The germline V gene has CDR1 MNHEY and CDR2 SMNVEV (reference sequence). This CDR3 region has 12 residues. The junction had 7 bases not matched to a gene; V was cut back by 8 bases and J by 7 bases.

The chain has TRBV27 and TRBJ1-2; 9 positions agree with TRBD1. V shed 5 bases and J 8 bases; nucleotides not matched to a gene: 6. This CDR3 spans 13 amino acids. The germline gives CDR1 MNHEY, CDR2 SMNVEV (reference sequence). The CDR3 here is CASSRGQGSGYTF. In DNA form, the CDR3 reads TGTGCCAGCAGTCGCGGACAGGGGAGCGGCTACACCTTC.

The chain is built from TRBV5-5 and TRBJ2-5; D gene ambiguous. Trimming left V 5 bases short and J 2 bases short, with 10 bases between. Germline CDR1 is SGHKS and CDR2 is YYEKEE (reference sequence). CDR3 length equals 13 residues. The CDR3 spells CASSIVLQETQYF. For the CDR3, the DNA is TGTGCCAGCAGTATTGTTCTTCAAGAGACCCAGTACTTC.

The chain has TRBV4-2 and TRBJ2-1; tentative D call: TRBD2 (6 bases). The CDR3 totals 15 residues. V was trimmed by 0 bases and J by 7 bases, leaving 13 bases between them. Germline CDR1 LGHNA, CDR2 YNFKEQ. CDR3: CASSQDMGGWNEQFF. As DNA, the CDR3 is TGTGCCAGCAGCCAAGATATGGGGGGATGGAATGAGCAGTTCTTC.

This clonotype was counted a few times. The chain links TRBV13 to TRBJ2-1; no clear D. Germline lookup yields CDR1 PRHDT and CDR2 FYEKMQ (reference sequence). Trimming took off 7 bases at V and 7 bases at J, with 11 bases between the two ends. This CDR3 is 12 amino acids long. The chain's CDR3 is CASNEPRNEQFF. DNA for the CDR3: TGTGCCAGCAATGAGCCGAGGAATGAGCAGTTCTTC.